This is a list of T cell receptor beta chains from one sample in a study of OX40 agonist ivuxolimab in advanced cancers. Method: immunoSEQ multiplex PCR; TCRdb's copy keeps in-frame clones and lacks some. Of 65,000 to 90,000 clones detected, about four fifths appear once; the ten largest clones hold 5%. The source was CD4+ or CD8+ T cells sorted from blood, collected in a trial of the OX40 agonist ivuxolimab. The receptor set was obtained from an adult with an advanced solid tumor such as melanoma, head and neck, liver or kidney cancer. Both conserved end residues are part of each CDR3. A D gene is named only where the DNA matches it firmly. The size of a clone is reported for some rows only, either as once, few or many, or as a class for expanded clones.

NA,TRBV6-6,NA,TRBJ1-5,CASSYDSNQPQHF,TGTGCCAGCAGTTATGATAGCAATCAGCCCCAGCATTTT
TRBD1,TRBV6-6,NA,TRBJ2-7,CASSLIGTGNHEQYF,TGTGCCAGCAGCCTTATTGGGACAGGGAACCACGAGCAGTACTTC
TRBD1,TRBV5-1,NA,TRBJ2-1,CASSWGPGQEAYEQFF,TGCGCCAGCAGCTGGGGGCCGGGACAGGAGGCCTATGAGCAGTTCTTC
TRBD1,TRBV11-3,NA,TRBJ1-1,CASSKDRVGTEAFF,TGTGCCAGCAGCAAAGACAGGGTCGGCACTGAAGCTTTCTTT
NA,TRBV19,NA,TRBJ2-1,CASSILGGEQFF,TGTGCCAGTAGTATATTAGGCGGTGAGCAGTTCTTC
NA,TRBV29-1,NA,TRBJ2-1,CSGTRGSSYNEQFF,TGCAGCGGGACTCGGGGTAGCTCCTACAATGAGCAGTTCTTC
NA,TRBV19,NA,TRBJ1-6,CASTGRVNSPLHF,TGTGCCAGTACTGGCAGAGTAAATTCACCCCTCCACTTT
TRBD1,TRBV28,NA,TRBJ1-2,CASEIGTGGSSYGYTF,TGTGCCAGCGAAATCGGGACAGGGGGTTCTAGCTATGGCTACACCTTC
TRBD1,TRBV10-3,NA,TRBJ2-7,CATGQNYEQYF,TGTGCCACGGGACAGAACTACGAGCAGTACTTC
NA,TRBV20-1,NA,TRBJ1-1,CSGLRNTEAFF,TGCAGTGGTCTGAGGAACACTGAAGCTTTCTTT
NA,TRBV5-1,NA,TRBJ2-3,CASSFMGARTDTQYF,TGCGCCAGCAGCTTTATGGGGGCCCGCACAGATACGCAGTATTTT
NA,TRBV2,NA,TRBJ1-2,CASSEINPRQGYTF,TGTGCCAGCAGTGAAATTAACCCGAGGCAAGGCTACACCTTC
TRBD1,TRBV28,NA,TRBJ1-2,CASSNTGGSGYTF,TGTGCCAGCAGTAATACAGGGGGGTCAGGCTACACCTTC
NA,TRBV7-2,once,TRBJ1-2,CASIPYGDYGYTF,TGTGCCAGCATCCCCTACGGTGACTATGGCTACACCTTC
TRBD2,TRBV6-6,NA,TRBJ2-5,CASSLSASGGQETQYF,TGTGCCAGCAGTTTATCGGCTAGCGGGGGCCAAGAGACCCAGTACTTC
TRBD1,TRBV28,NA,TRBJ2-7,CASSLSQGVLNEQYF,TGTGCCAGCAGTTTATCCCAGGGGGTACTGAACGAGCAGTACTTC
NA,TRBV18,NA,TRBJ2-2,CASSPDTGELFF,TGTGCCAGCTCACCGGACACCGGGGAGCTGTTTTTT
TRBD1,TRBV2,once,TRBJ2-5,CASSERDRGQETQYF,TGTGCCAGCAGCGAACGGGACAGGGGACAAGAGACCCAGTACTTC
NA,TRBV28,NA,TRBJ2-7,CASLGLGEGVQYF,TGTGCCAGCCTCGGCCTGGGGGAAGGGGTGCAGTACTTC
NA,TRBV28,few,TRBJ1-4,CASSRGQNREKLFF,TGTGCCAGTTCCCGGGGCCAAAACCGGGAAAAACTGTTTTTT
NA,TRBV6-5,NA,TRBJ2-3,CASSPPGEDTQYF,TGTGCCAGCAGCCCTCCAGGGGAGGATACGCAGTATTTT
NA,TRBV7-2,NA,TRBJ2-7,CASSLRQTYEQYF,TGTGCCAGCAGCTTAAGACAGACGTACGAGCAGTACTTC
NA,TRBV5-1,once,TRBJ2-3,CASSLAGSNTQYF,TGCGCCAGCAGCTTGGCCGGCAGCAATACGCAGTATTTT
TRBD1,TRBV19,NA,TRBJ1-4,CASRDRIEKLFF,TGTGCCAGCAGGGACAGGATCGAAAAACTGTTTTTT
NA,TRBV7-8,NA,TRBJ1-5,CASSLAQGFRRYQPQHF,TGTGCCAGCAGCTTAGCGCAGGGCTTCCGGAGGTATCAGCCCCAGCATTTT
NA,TRBV9,NA,TRBJ2-1,CASTGSKYNEQFF,TGTGCCAGCACGGGCTCGAAGTACAATGAGCAGTTCTTC
NA,TRBV2,NA,TRBJ2-3,CASNGGISADTQYF,TGTGCCAGCAATGGGGGCATATCTGCAGATACGCAGTATTTT
TRBD2,TRBV5-5,once,TRBJ2-7,CASSPTLVAGSYEQYF,TGTGCCAGCAGCCCCACTCTAGTAGCGGGATCCTACGAGCAGTACTTC
TRBD2,TRBV6-1,once,TRBJ2-7,CASSTGTTEQYF,TGTGCCAGCAGTACCGGGACTACCGAGCAGTACTTC
NA,TRBV4-2,NA,TRBJ2-2,CASSQAGEGNGELFF,TGTGCCAGCAGCCAAGCGGGGGAAGGGAACGGGGAGCTGTTTTTT
NA,TRBV7-6,NA,TRBJ2-5,CASSSQMTQYF,TGTGCCAGCAGCTCCCAGATGACCCAGTACTTC